This T cell receptor beta chain was identified during a study of T-cell reconstitution after alpha-beta-depleted transplantation in children (dated by TCRdb to the mid-2010s). In the study overall: T-cell immune reconstitution after TCRalphabeta/CD19-depleted allogeneic hematopoietic cell transplantation in children was quantitatively tracked in the study by means of TCR repertoire profiling.

This clonotype was picked up many times. What antigen it recognizes has not been identified. Per-base quality was not reported, and no clone a single base away is much larger than it. The library came from PCR. The sample was run on an Illumina HiSeq 2500. Molecular barcoding was employed in the preparation of TCR libraries, with unique molecular identifiers being used to normalize TCRbeta repertoire quantification. TCRdb passed the public sequencing reads through fastp at Q25 and MiXCR, retaining productive beta sequences. Rows with a matching CDR3 protein are joined into one entry that keeps the most common DNA and genes. This sample is represented by about 540,000 distinct CDR3 sequences; about 18% of them were singletons. 2.5% to 4% of the sample is in the top ten clones. CDR1 is given as SGDLS and CDR2 as YYNGEE, both from the germline V gene. V ends up 4 bases short and J 6 bases short, with an unmatched junction base count of 7. The CDR3 has 14 amino acids, counting the end cysteine and phenylalanine. The DNA shown is the 42-base CDR3, in frame from base 1.

The sequenced sample was PBMCs from the stem cell graft donor, obtained from the stem cell graft. The origin of this receptor is a human donor who donated a stem cell graft to a child with acute lymphoblastic leukemia. The receptor chain draws on TRBV9 and TRBJ2-3; the junction holds 8 bases that match TRBD2. The bases are TGTGCCAGCAGCCCTCAGAGCGGGAGCGATACGCAGTATTTT. Its protein reads: CASSPQSGSDTQYF.